This TCR beta chain was captured by sequencing in a study of cytomegalovirus exposure and HLA in healthy donors. The PCR contained 60 Vbeta and 13 Jbeta primers. The method was immunoSEQ multiplex PCR; TCRdb's version includes in-frame clones alone and lacks a portion of them. Of roughly 100,000 clones in the sample, approximately 77% were seen once. A remark on this clone: One junction end disagrees with the germline gene, perhaps due to a read error.

The germline V gene has CDR1 SEHNR and CDR2 FQNEAQ (reference sequence). This CDR3 is built from 18 residues. Specimen: PBMCs. The chain has TRBV7-9 and TRBJ2-4; D possibly corresponds to TRBD1 (6 bases). This TCR was recovered from a male donor in good health and CMV-seropositive. CDR3 nucleotide sequence: TGTTCCAGCAGCTTAACCTCCCCTTACAGGGCTGCCAAAAACATTCAGTACTTC. Residues: CSSSLTSPYRAAKNIQYF.